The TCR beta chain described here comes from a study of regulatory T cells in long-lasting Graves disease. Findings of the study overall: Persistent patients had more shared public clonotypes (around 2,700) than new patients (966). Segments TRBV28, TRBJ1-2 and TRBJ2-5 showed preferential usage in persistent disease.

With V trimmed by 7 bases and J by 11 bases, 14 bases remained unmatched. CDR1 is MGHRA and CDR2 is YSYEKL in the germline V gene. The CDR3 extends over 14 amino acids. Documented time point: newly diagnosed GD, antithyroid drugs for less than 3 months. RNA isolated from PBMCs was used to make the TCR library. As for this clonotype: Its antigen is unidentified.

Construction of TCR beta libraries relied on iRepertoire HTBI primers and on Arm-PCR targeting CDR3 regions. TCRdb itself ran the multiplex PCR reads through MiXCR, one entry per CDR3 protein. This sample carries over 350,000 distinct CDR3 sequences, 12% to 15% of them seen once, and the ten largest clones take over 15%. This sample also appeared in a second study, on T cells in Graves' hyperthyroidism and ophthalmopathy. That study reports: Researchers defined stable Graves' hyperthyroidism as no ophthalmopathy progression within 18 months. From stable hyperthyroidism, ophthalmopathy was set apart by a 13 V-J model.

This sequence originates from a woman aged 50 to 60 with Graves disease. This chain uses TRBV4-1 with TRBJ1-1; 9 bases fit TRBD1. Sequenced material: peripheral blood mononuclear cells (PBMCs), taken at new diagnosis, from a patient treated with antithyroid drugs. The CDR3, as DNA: TGCGCCAGCACCGATCCGGGACAGGGAGTAGGGGCTTTCTTT. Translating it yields CASTDPGQGVGAFF.